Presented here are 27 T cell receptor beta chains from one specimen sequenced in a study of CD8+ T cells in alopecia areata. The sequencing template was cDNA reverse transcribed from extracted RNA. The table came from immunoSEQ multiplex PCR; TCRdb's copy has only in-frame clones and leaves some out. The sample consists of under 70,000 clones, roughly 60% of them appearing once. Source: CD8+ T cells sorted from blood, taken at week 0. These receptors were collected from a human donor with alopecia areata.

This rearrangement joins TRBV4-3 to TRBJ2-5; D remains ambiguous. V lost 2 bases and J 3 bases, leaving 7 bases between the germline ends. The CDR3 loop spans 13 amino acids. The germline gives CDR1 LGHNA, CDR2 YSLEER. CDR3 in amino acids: CASSQNSEETQYF. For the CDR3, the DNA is TGCGCCAGCAGCCAAAATTCTGAAGAGACCCAGTACTTC.

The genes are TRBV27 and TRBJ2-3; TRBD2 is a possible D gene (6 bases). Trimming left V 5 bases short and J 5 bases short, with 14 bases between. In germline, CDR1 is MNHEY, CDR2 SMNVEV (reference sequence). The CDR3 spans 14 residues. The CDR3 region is CASSATGLLDTQYF. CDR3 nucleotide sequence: TGTGCCAGCAGTGCCACGGGACTTCTAGATACGCAGTATTTT.

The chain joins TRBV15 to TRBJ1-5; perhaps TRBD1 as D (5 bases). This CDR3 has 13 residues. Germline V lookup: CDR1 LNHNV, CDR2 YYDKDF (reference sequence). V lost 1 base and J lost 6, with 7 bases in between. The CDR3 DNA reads TGTGCCACCAGCAGAGGGGGCGGTCAGCCCCAGCATTTT. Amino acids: CATSRGGGQPQHF.

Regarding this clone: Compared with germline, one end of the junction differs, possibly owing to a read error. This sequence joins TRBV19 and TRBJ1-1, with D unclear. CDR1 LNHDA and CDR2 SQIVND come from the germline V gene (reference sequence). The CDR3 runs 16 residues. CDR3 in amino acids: CASSIIQALGSTEAFF. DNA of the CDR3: TGTGCCAGCAGTATCATTCAGGCATTGGGATCTACTGAAGCTTTCTTT.

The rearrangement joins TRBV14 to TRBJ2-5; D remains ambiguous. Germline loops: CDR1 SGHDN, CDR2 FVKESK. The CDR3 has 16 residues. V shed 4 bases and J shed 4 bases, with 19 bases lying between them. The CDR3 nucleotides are TGTGCCAGCAGCCCAGGTGTCTACAGCCTTCCAGAGACCCAGTACTTC. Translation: CASSPGVYSLPETQYF.

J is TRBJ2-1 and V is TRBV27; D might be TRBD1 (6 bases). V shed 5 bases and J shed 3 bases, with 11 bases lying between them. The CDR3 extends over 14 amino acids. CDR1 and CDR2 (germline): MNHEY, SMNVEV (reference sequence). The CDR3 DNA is TGTGCCAGCAGTAAAACAGGGTACTACAATGAGCAGTTCTTC. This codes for CASSKTGYYNEQFF.

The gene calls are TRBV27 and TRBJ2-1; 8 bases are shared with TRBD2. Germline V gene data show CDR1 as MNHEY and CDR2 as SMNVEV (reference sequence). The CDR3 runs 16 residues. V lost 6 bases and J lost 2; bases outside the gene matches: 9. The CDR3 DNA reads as TGTGCCAGCAGGGAGGGTAGCGGGGCCCCCTACAATGAGCAGTTCTTC. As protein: CASREGSGAPYNEQFF.

CDR3 nucleotides: TGTGCCAGCAGCCGTTACCGACAGGGACGTCACGAGCAGTACTTC. Translated, it gives CASSRYRQGRHEQYF. The V gene is TRBV5-6, the J gene TRBJ2-7; 7 nucleotides match TRBD1. The V gene's germline CDR1 is SGHDT and CDR2 YYEEEE. CDR3 length equals 15 residues. With 4 bases clipped from V and 5 bases from J, the junction kept 12 bases outside the gene matches.

CDR3 bases: TGCGCCAGCAGCCAAGCTCAGGGGGTCAATGAGCAGTTCTTC. This encodes CASSQAQGVNEQFF. The chain couples TRBV4-1 to TRBJ2-1; 7 bases are shared with TRBD1. The CDR3 length is 14 residues. Looked up from germline, CDR1 is MGHRA and CDR2 is YSYEKL. The J segment lost 6 bases and the V segment lost 1 base, leaving 3 bases of the junction unmatched.

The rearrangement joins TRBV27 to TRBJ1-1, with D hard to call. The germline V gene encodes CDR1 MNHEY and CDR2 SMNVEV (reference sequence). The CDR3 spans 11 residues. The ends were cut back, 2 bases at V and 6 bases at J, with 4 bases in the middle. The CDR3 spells CASSLLSEAFF. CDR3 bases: TGTGCCAGCAGTTTACTGTCTGAAGCTTTCTTT.

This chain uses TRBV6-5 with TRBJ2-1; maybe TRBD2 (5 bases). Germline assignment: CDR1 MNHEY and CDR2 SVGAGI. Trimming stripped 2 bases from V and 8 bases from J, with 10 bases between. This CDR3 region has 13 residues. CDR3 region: CASSYRPADEQFF. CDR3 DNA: TGTGCCAGCAGTTACCGGCCAGCGGATGAGCAGTTCTTC.

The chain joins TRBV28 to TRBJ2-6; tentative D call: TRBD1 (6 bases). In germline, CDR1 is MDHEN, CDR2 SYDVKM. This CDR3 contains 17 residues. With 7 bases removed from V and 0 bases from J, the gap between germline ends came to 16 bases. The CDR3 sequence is CASNTPDSSSGANVLTF. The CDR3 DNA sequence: TGTGCCAGCAATACACCGGACAGCAGCTCTGGGGCCAACGTCCTGACTTTC.

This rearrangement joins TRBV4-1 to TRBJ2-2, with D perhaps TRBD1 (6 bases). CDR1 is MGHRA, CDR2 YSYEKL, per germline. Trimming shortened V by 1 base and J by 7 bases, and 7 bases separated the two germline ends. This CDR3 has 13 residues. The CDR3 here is CASSQVGGGELFF. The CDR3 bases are TGCGCCAGCAGCCAAGTAGGGGGCGGGGAGCTGTTTTTT.

The DNA of the CDR3 is TGTGCCAGCGGTGGGGGGCTTGGCTACACCTTC. This sequence encodes CASGGGLGYTF. The genes are TRBV6-5 and TRBJ1-2, with D perhaps TRBD1 (6 bases). CDR1 is MNHEY and CDR2 is SVGAGI in the germline V gene. This CDR3 has 11 residues. The V end was cut by 8 bases, the J end by 7 bases, with 11 bases between.

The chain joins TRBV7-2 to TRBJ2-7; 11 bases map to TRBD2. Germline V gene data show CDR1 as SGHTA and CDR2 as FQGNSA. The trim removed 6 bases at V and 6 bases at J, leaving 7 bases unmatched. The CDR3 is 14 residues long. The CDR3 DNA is TGTGCCAGCAGAGAACTAGCGGGAGCTGGCGAGCAGTACTTC. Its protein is CASRELAGAGEQYF.

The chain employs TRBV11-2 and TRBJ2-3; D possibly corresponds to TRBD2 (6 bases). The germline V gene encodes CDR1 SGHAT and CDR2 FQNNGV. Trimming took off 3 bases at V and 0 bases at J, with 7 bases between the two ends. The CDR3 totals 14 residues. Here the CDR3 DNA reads TGTGCCAGCAGCTTCGGGACTAGCACAGATACGCAGTATTTT. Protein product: CASSFGTSTDTQYF. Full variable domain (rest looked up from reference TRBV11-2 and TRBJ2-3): EAGVAQSPRYKIIEKRQSVAFWCNPISGHATLYWYQQILGQGPKLLIQFQNNGVVDDSQLPKDRFSAERLKGVDSTLKIQPAKLEDSAVYLCASSFGTSTDTQYFGPGTRLTVL.

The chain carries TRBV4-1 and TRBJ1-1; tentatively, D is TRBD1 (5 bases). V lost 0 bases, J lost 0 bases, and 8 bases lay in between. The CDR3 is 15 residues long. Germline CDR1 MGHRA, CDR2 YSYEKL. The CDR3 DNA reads TGCGCCAGCAGCCAAGATCGACAGTTGAACACTGAAGCTTTCTTT. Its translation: CASSQDRQLNTEAFF.

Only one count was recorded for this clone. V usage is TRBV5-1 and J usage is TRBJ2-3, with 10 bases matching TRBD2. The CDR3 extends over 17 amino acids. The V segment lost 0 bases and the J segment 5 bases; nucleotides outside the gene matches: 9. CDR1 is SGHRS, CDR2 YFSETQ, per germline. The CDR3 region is CASSLGLAGQEGDTQYF. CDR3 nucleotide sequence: TGCGCCAGCAGCTTGGGACTAGCGGGCCAGGAGGGAGATACGCAGTATTTT.

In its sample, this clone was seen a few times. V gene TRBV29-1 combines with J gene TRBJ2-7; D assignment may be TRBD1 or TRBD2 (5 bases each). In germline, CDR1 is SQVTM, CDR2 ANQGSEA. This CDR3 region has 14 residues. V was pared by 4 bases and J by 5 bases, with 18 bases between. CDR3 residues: CSVAWDEVVHEQYF. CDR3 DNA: TGCAGCGTTGCTTGGGACGAGGTGGTCCACGAGCAGTACTTC.

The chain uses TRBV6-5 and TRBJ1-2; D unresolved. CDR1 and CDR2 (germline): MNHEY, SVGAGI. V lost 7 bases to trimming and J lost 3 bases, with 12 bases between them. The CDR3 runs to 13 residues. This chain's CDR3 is CASTGGGYYGYTF. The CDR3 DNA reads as TGTGCCAGCACAGGAGGAGGGTACTATGGCTACACCTTC.

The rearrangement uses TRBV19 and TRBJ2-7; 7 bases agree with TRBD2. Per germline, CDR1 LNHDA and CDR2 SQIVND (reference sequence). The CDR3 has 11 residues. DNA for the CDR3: TGTGCAGCGGGACTCGGCTACGAGCAGTACTTC. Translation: CAAGLGYEQYF. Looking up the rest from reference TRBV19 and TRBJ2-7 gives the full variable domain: DGGITQSPKYLFRKEGQNVTLSCEQNLNHDAMYWYRQDPGQGLRLIYYSQIVNDFQKGDIAEGYSVSREKKESFPLTVTSAQKNPTAFYLCAAGLGYEQYFGPGTRLTVT.

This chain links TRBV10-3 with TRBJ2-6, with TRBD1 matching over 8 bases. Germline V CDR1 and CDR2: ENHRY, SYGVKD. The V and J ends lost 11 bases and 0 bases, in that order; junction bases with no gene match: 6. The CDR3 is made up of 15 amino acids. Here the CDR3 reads CAVGQDSSGANVLTF. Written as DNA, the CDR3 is TGTGCCGTGGGACAGGACAGCTCTGGGGCCAACGTCCTGACTTTC.

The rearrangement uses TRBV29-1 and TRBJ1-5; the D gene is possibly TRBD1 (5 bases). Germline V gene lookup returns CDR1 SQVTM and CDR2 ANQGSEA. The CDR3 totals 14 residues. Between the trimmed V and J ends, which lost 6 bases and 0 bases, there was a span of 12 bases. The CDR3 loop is CSVTTVYSNQPQHF. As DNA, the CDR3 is TGCAGCGTCACGACAGTGTATAGCAATCAGCCCCAGCATTTT.

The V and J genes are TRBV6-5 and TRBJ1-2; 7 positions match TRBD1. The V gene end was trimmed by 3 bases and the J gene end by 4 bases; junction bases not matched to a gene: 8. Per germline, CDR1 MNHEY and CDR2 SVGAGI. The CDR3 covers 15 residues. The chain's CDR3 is CASSYRTGVLYGYTF. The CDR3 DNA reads TGTGCCAGCAGTTATCGTACAGGGGTCCTCTATGGCTACACCTTC.

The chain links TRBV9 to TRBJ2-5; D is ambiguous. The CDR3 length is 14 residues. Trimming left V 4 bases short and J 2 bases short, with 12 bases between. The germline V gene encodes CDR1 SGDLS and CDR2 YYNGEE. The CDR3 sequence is CASSTWTEQETQYF. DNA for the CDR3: TGTGCCAGCAGCACTTGGACGGAACAAGAGACCCAGTACTTC.

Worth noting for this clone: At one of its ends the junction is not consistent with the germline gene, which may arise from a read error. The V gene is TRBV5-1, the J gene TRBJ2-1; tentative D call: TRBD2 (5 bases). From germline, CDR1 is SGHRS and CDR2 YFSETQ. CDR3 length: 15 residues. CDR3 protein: CASSLGAGSHNEQFF. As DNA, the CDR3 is TGCGCCAGCAGCTTGGGGGCGGGCTCCCACAATGAGCAGTTCTTC.

The CDR3 DNA follows: TGTGCCAGCAGTGGGGAGGACAGCCAAAACTATGGCTACACCTTC. Translating it yields CASSGEDSQNYGYTF. The gene calls are TRBV2 and TRBJ1-2; a possible D gene is TRBD1 (6 bases). The CDR3 loop spans 15 amino acids. Per germline, CDR1 SNHLY and CDR2 FYNNEI. Trimming left V 4 bases short and J 2 bases short, with 14 bases between.